One sample yielded the 28 T cell receptor beta chains listed below, sequenced in a study of cytomegalovirus exposure and HLA in healthy donors. PCR primers comprised 60 Vbeta and 13 Jbeta primers. Repertoires were generated with immunoSEQ multiplex PCR, while TCRdb's copy carries only in-frame clones and drops some. The data show roughly 100,000 clones, over 70% seen once. The sequenced sample was PBMCs. These receptors all come from a woman aged 40 to 49 in good health and CMV-seropositive.

This clone showed up just a few times. This chain joins TRBV5-1 and TRBJ2-3; D is possibly TRBD1 (5 bases). The CDR3 is 15 amino acids. The germline V gene encodes CDR1 SGHRS and CDR2 YFSETQ. V dropped 4 bases and J dropped 0 bases, with 12 bases sitting between them. DNA for the CDR3: TGCGCCAGCAGCCAGGGATACACTAGCACAGATACGCAGTATTTT. Encoded protein: CASSQGYTSTDTQYF.

The rearrangement uses TRBV5-1 and TRBJ1-1; D possibly corresponds to TRBD1 (6 bases). The CDR3 contains 14 residues. Germline CDR1 SGHRS, CDR2 YFSETQ. The V end lost 4 bases, the J end lost 4 bases, and 14 bases lay between the germline ends. CDR3 nucleotides: TGCGCCAGCAGCACCCGAGGGGGTATCACTGAAGCTTTCTTT. This codes for CASSTRGGITEAFF.

This chain links TRBV14 with TRBJ1-1; 7 bases line up with TRBD1. Germline loops: CDR1 SGHDN, CDR2 FVKESK. Trimming at V came to 7 bases and at J to 4 bases, leaving 9 bases not matched to a gene. The CDR3 contains 14 residues. CDR3 protein: CASKVFAGGTEAFF. CDR3 nucleotides: TGTGCCAGCAAAGTCTTCGCAGGGGGCACTGAAGCTTTCTTT.

Note on this clone: One end of the junction is discordant with germline, which a read error may explain. The V call is TRBV7-9, the J call TRBJ2-2, with D possibly TRBD1 on 5 matching bases. CDR1 and CDR2 (germline): SEHNR, FQNEAQ (reference sequence). This CDR3 comprises 17 residues. The CDR3 spells CSSLYTLQDSNTGELFF. The CDR3 nucleotides are TGTTCCAGCCTATACACCCTACAGGATTCGAACACCGGGGAGCTGTTTTTT.

This clone was found once. This chain connects TRBV27 to TRBJ1-1; D might be TRBD1 (6 bases). Looked up from germline, CDR1 is MNHEY and CDR2 is SMNVEV (reference sequence). V was cut by 4 bases and J by 4 bases, with 19 bases left in between. There are 16 residues in the CDR3. Here the CDR3 DNA reads TGTGCCAGCAGTTGGTCGGCAGGGGAAGAGGTCACTGAAGCTTTCTTT. Translation: CASSWSAGEEVTEAFF.

The chain is built from TRBV11-2 and TRBJ2-3; the match to TRBD2 covers 11 bases. The V gene's germline CDR1 is SGHAT and CDR2 FQNNGV. Trimming at V came to 4 bases and at J to 1 base, leaving 7 bases not matched to a gene. CDR3 length: 17 residues. CDR3 region: CASSSRLAGRGTDTQYF. Written as DNA, the CDR3 is TGTGCCAGCAGCTCCCGACTAGCGGGGCGCGGCACAGATACGCAGTATTTT.

The chain has TRBV9 and TRBJ2-7; TRBD2 matches 7 bases. With V trimmed by 4 bases and J by 5 bases, 12 bases remained unmatched. Germline V gene lookup returns CDR1 SGDLS and CDR2 YYNGEE. The CDR3 runs 15 residues. In DNA form, the CDR3 reads TGTGCCAGCAGCTCTTATGGGGGGGGATTGAACGAGCAGTACTTC. As protein: CASSSYGGGLNEQYF.

The genes are TRBV2 and TRBJ1-1, with D possibly matching TRBD1 (6 bases). The germline gives CDR1 SNHLY, CDR2 FYNNEI. Trimming cost V 7 bases and J 2 bases, with 14 bases left between them. There are 14 residues in the CDR3. The CDR3, as DNA: TGTGCCAGCACTAGAGGGACATATAACACTGAAGCTTTCTTT. Encoded protein: CASTRGTYNTEAFF. The full variable domain, with the rest looked up from reference TRBV2 and TRBJ1-1, is EPEVTQTPSHQVTQMGQEVILRCVPISNHLYFYWYRQILGQKVEFLVSFYNNEISEKSEIFDDQFSVERPDGSNFTLKIRSTKLEDSAMYFCASTRGTYNTEAFFGQGTRLTVV.

This clone has a single count. The chain recombines TRBV12-5 with TRBJ1-1, with D possibly being TRBD1 (5 bases). Trimming removed 4 bases at V and 3 bases at J, with 21 bases between. This CDR3 comprises 17 residues. Germline values: CDR1 LGHNT, CDR2 FRNRAP. The CDR3 region has the DNA TGTGCTAGTGGTTCCCGAATCCATCCGGGACTCCACACTGAAGCTTTCTTT. The encoded protein is CASGSRIHPGLHTEAFF.

This clone appeared a single time. V and J are TRBV15 and TRBJ2-1, with a weak D call TRBD1 (5 bases). The V gene lost 7 bases and the J gene lost 7 bases, with 5 bases spanning the gap. The CDR3 is 10 residues long. Germline V gives CDR1 LNHNV, CDR2 YYDKDF (reference sequence). CDR3 sequence reads: CATKGNEQFF. The DNA for the CDR3 is TGTGCCACCAAGGGGAATGAGCAGTTCTTC. The full variable domain, completed using reference TRBV15 and TRBJ2-1, is DAMVIQNPRYQVTQFGKPVTLSCSQTLNHNVMYWYQQKSSQAPKLLFHYYDKDFNNEADTPDNFQSRRPNTSFCFLDIRSPGLGDTAMYLCATKGNEQFFGPGTRLTVL.

The V gene is TRBV11-3, the J gene TRBJ2-7; 7 bases match TRBD1. The CDR3 has 14 amino acids. The ends lost 4 bases at V and 6 bases at J; junction bases unmatched: 9. CDR1 is SGHNT, CDR2 YENEEA, per germline. The CDR3 DNA is TGTGCCAGCAGCTCGACCATCAGGGGGTCCGAGCAGTACTTC. It is translated as CASSSTIRGSEQYF.

This chain connects TRBV7-2 to TRBJ2-5; 10 bases fit TRBD2. Judging by the DNA end, TRBJ2-7 fits better; the J call may be wrong. This CDR3 contains 16 residues. The germline V gene has CDR1 SGHTA and CDR2 FQGNSA. Here the CDR3 DNA reads TGTGCCAGCAGCTTAGAAGCTAGCGGGGGTTACTACGAGCAGTACTTC. Protein product: CASSLEASGGYYEQYF.

The V gene is TRBV5-5, the J gene TRBJ2-7; D gene uncertain. V lost 0 bases and J lost 3, with 10 bases in between. This CDR3 contains 14 residues. CDR1 and CDR2 (germline): SGHKS, YYEKEE (reference sequence). The CDR3 bases are TGTGCCAGCAGCTTGGGAGGTCACTTCTACGAGCAGTACTTC. Protein sequence: CASSLGGHFYEQYF.

This clone was seen a handful of times. The gene calls are TRBV4-2 and TRBJ1-2, with 8 nucleotides matching TRBD1. V dropped 4 bases and J dropped 6; count of bases not matched to a gene: 7. Germline-derived CDR1 and CDR2 are LGHNA and YNFKEQ. The CDR3 runs to 14 residues. The CDR3 DNA follows: TGTGCCAGCAGCCGAGCACAGGGGGACAATGGCTACACCTTC. This sequence encodes CASSRAQGDNGYTF.

The chain has TRBV19 and TRBJ2-7, with TRBD2 matching 10 bases. The J segment lost 4 bases and the V segment lost 3 bases, leaving 6 bases of the junction unmatched. Per the germline V gene, CDR1 is LNHDA and CDR2 is SQIVND (reference sequence). The CDR3 covers 15 residues. CDR3 sequence reads: CASSMRGLALYEQYF. DNA for the CDR3: TGTGCCAGTAGTATGAGGGGACTAGCGCTGTACGAGCAGTACTTC.

The chain couples TRBV28 to TRBJ2-3; TRBD2 matches at 9 bases. With 4 bases clipped from V and 0 bases from J, the junction kept 2 bases outside the gene matches. This CDR3 spans 15 amino acids. Germline lookup yields CDR1 MDHEN and CDR2 SYDVKM. The CDR3 DNA follows: TGTGCCAGCAGTTCGACTAGCGGAAGCACAGATACGCAGTATTTT. It specifies CASSSTSGSTDTQYF. The full variable domain, with the rest looked up from reference TRBV28 and TRBJ2-3, is DVKVTQSSRYLVKRTGEKVFLECVQDMDHENMFWYRQDPGLGLRLIYFSYDVKMKEKGDIPEGYSVSREKKERFSLILESASTNQTSMYLCASSSTSGSTDTQYFGPGTRLTVL.

V gene TRBV5-1 combines with J gene TRBJ1-5; 7 nucleotides match TRBD1. Germline CDR1 SGHRS, CDR2 YFSETQ. The CDR3 spans 14 residues. J lost 5 bases, V lost 4 bases, and 6 bases had no gene match. CDR3 amino acids: CASSPTGRDQPQHF. CDR3 in DNA: TGCGCCAGCAGCCCGACAGGGCGAGATCAGCCCCAGCATTTT. The full variable domain, in which reference TRBV5-1 and TRBJ1-5 provide the parts outside the CDR3, is KAGVTQTPRYLIKTRGQQVTLSCSPISGHRSVSWYQQTPGQGLQFLFEYFSETQRNKGNFPGRFSGRQFSNSRSEMNVSTLELGDSALYLCASSPTGRDQPQHFGDGTRLSIL.

In this sample, this clone turned up once. This chain joins TRBV7-2 and TRBJ2-5, with 8 bases lining up with TRBD2. Germline CDR1 reads SGHTA; CDR2 reads FQGNSA. There are 13 residues in the CDR3. V was clipped by 3 bases and J by 4 bases; unmatched bases: 1. CDR3 nucleotides: TGTGCCAGCAGCTTGAGCGGGGGAGAGACCCAGTACTTC. Its protein product is CASSLSGGETQYF.

Concerning this clone itself: A read error may produce the germline difference seen at one junction end. J is TRBJ2-1 and V is TRBV5-4; 7 bases match TRBD1. Per germline, CDR1 SGHNT and CDR2 YYREEE (reference sequence). This CDR3 is 14 amino acids long. CDR3 amino acids: CASSLSRGGNGQFF. CDR3 in DNA: TGTGCCAGCAGCTTGAGTCGAGGGGGCAATGGGCAGTTCTTC.

The V and J genes are TRBV28 and TRBJ2-1, with a tentative D call TRBD2 (6 bases). Germline V gene data show CDR1 as MDHEN and CDR2 as SYDVKM. V was pared by 6 bases and J by 6 bases, with 15 bases between. The CDR3 has 14 residues. The CDR3 sequence is CASSRGLGFNEQFF. The CDR3 DNA sequence: TGTGCCAGCAGCCGGGGGTTGGGATTCAATGAGCAGTTCTTC.

There are a few counts of this clone. The V and J genes are TRBV5-1 and TRBJ1-6; D not resolved. Trimming took off 0 bases at V and 4 bases at J, with 8 bases between the two ends. Germline CDR1 and CDR2: SGHRS and YFSETQ. The CDR3 contains 15 residues. This CDR3 reads CASSLEQNYNSPLHF. The CDR3 DNA follows: TGCGCCAGCAGCTTGGAACAGAATTATAATTCACCCCTCCACTTT.

The J gene is TRBJ2-3, the V gene TRBV27; D is ambiguous. This CDR3 has 11 amino acids. The germline CDR1 and CDR2 sequences are MNHEY and SMNVEV (reference sequence). Trimming pared 6 bases from V and 7 bases from J, leaving 8 bases between. The CDR3, as DNA: TGTGCCAGCAGCTTACTTCATACGCAGTATTTT. Its translation: CASSLLHTQYF.

The CDR3: CASSSMGGRSSYEQYF. CDR3 nucleotide sequence: TGTGCCAGCAGTTCCATGGGCGGGAGGTCCTCCTACGAGCAGTACTTC. The rearrangement uses TRBV28 and TRBJ2-7, with 8 positions matching TRBD2. V was clipped by 4 bases and J by 0 bases; unmatched bases: 8. Per germline, CDR1 MDHEN and CDR2 SYDVKM. The CDR3 loop spans 16 amino acids.

The chain employs TRBV5-1 and TRBJ1-1, with D possibly matching TRBD1 (5 bases). Between the trimmed V and J ends, which lost 4 bases and 8 bases, there was a span of 12 bases. The CDR3 length is 12 residues. Germline lookup yields CDR1 SGHRS and CDR2 YFSETQ. The CDR3 region is CASSEDTIEAFF. CDR3 nucleotide sequence: TGCGCCAGCAGCGAGGACACCATCGAAGCTTTCTTT.

This chain connects TRBV15 to TRBJ1-4, with 9 bases matching TRBD1. The J segment lost 7 bases and the V segment lost 1 base, leaving 7 bases of the junction unmatched. This CDR3 is 16 amino acids long. Germline V CDR1 and CDR2: LNHNV, YYDKDF (reference sequence). CDR3 DNA: TGTGCCACCAGCAGAGCCCCGGGACAGGGCGGTGAAAAACTGTTTTTT. Its protein product is CATSRAPGQGGEKLFF.

The rearrangement uses TRBV5-4 and TRBJ1-4; TRBD1 agrees at 7 bases. From germline, CDR1 is SGHNT and CDR2 YYREEE (reference sequence). The trim removed 4 bases at V and 0 bases at J, leaving 6 bases unmatched. The CDR3 runs 16 residues. In DNA form, the CDR3 reads TGTGCCAGCAGCAAGGGGACAGAGTCAACTAATGAAAAACTGTTTTTT. Translation: CASSKGTESTNEKLFF.

This chain connects TRBV28 to TRBJ2-6; 10 nucleotides agree with TRBD1. Unmatched junction bases numbered 16, after V lost 5 bases and J lost 0 bases. Germline loops: CDR1 MDHEN, CDR2 SYDVKM. This CDR3 has 21 residues. In DNA form, the CDR3 reads TGTGCCAGCAGTCTGCCTACCTTCGGGACAGGGGCCGACTCTGGGGCCAACGTCCTGACTTTC. Its protein is CASSLPTFGTGADSGANVLTF.

This chain joins TRBV13 and TRBJ2-3; D gene uncertain. Trimming stripped 6 bases from V and 3 bases from J, with 7 bases between. This CDR3 contains 12 residues. Per the germline V gene, CDR1 is PRHDT and CDR2 is FYEKMQ (reference sequence). CDR3 residues: CASSRRTDTQYF. CDR3 DNA: TGTGCCAGCAGTCGGCGGACAGATACGCAGTATTTT.